Presented here are 25 T cell receptor beta chains from one specimen sequenced in a study of T-cell memory formation after mild COVID-19 (dated by TCRdb to the early 2020s). Libraries were made using 5' RACE. TCRdb records Illumina NovaSeq 6000 as the sequencer. TCRdb trimmed the raw reads at Q25, called clones with MiXCR and kept productive beta chains. All rows with the same CDR3 protein become a single entry with the most common DNA and genes. This sample has about 560,000 distinct CDR3 sequences in its table, and less than 25% of those were observed once. In total, the top ten clones hold roughly 9.1% of the sample. The sample consisted of PBMCs or a T cell subset sorted from them (not recorded which). The receptors come from an adult woman who had mild COVID-19 (a few samples of this study predate the infection). The sample titles of this study are shuffled in the database, so cell type and time point are left out; the donor was told from shared clones.

This clonotype was seen more than once but under ten times. V gene TRBV7-6 combines with J gene TRBJ2-2, with a tentative D call TRBD2 (6 bases). This CDR3 region has 16 residues. Trimming removed 1 base from V and 1 base from J, with 10 bases in between. CDR1 SGHVS and CDR2 FNYEAQ come from the germline V gene. The CDR3 loop reads CASSLDLGLNTGELFF. The CDR3 coding sequence is TGTGCCAGCAGCTTAGATCTGGGACTGAACACCGGGGAGCTGTTTTTT.

The V gene is TRBV20-1, the J gene TRBJ2-3; D unclear. V was trimmed by 1 base and J by 0 bases, leaving 11 bases between them. The CDR3 runs to 15 residues. Germline V gene lookup returns CDR1 DFQATT and CDR2 SNEGSKA (reference sequence). CDR3 nucleotides: TGCAGTGCTAGAGTGGCGGCACTTAGCACAGATACGCAGTATTTT. Translation: CSARVAALSTDTQYF.

This chain joins TRBV18 and TRBJ1-4; 7 bases are shared with TRBD1. CDR1 and CDR2 from the germline V gene are KGHSH and LQKENI. This CDR3 comprises 15 residues. V shed 2 bases, J shed 7 bases, and the junction held 7 bases outside the gene matches. The chain's CDR3 is CASSPLTGTAEKLFF. For the CDR3, the DNA is TGTGCCAGCTCACCATTGACAGGGACGGCTGAAAAACTGTTTTTT.

The gene calls are TRBV5-4 and TRBJ1-2, with D perhaps matching TRBD1 (5 bases). The CDR3 runs to 16 residues. Germline assignment: CDR1 SGHNT and CDR2 YYREEE (reference sequence). Trimming removed 3 bases from V and 6 bases from J, with 21 bases in between. CDR3 in amino acids: CASSYKKIRDYDGYTF. In DNA form, the CDR3 reads TGTGCCAGCAGCTATAAAAAAATCCGGGACTATGATGGCTACACCTTC.

The J gene is TRBJ1-2, the V gene TRBV7-2, with 7 bases fitting TRBD1. Germline V gene data show CDR1 as SGHTA and CDR2 as FQGNSA. With 0 bases clipped from V and 2 bases from J, the junction kept 15 bases outside the gene matches. The CDR3 sequence is 19 residues long. CDR3 amino acids: CASSLAGTEYGRRNYGYTF. DNA of the CDR3: TGTGCCAGCAGCTTAGCGGGGACAGAGTACGGTCGGAGAAACTATGGCTACACCTTC.

The sample holds a few counts of this clonotype. CDR3 nucleotides: TGTGCCAGCAGCTCCACCCGGATAGACAGGGAAAGTGAGACCCAGTACTTC. Its protein is CASSSTRIDRESETQYF. This chain links TRBV7-9 with TRBJ2-5, with 7 bases aligning to TRBD1. The germline V gene has CDR1 SEHNR and CDR2 FQNEAQ (reference sequence). This CDR3 is built from 17 residues. V lost 4 bases and J lost 5; bases outside the gene matches: 16.

In its sample, this clonotype was seen a few times. The gene calls are TRBV27 and TRBJ1-2, with TRBD1 matching over 7 bases. The CDR3 is made up of 14 amino acids. The V and J ends lost 3 bases and 6 bases, in that order; junction bases with no gene match: 7. In germline, CDR1 is MNHEY, CDR2 SMNVEV (reference sequence). CDR3 loop: CASSFKGGANGYTF. The CDR3 DNA reads as TGTGCCAGCAGTTTCAAAGGGGGCGCGAATGGCTACACCTTC.

This clonotype has a handful of counts. The chain employs TRBV29-1 and TRBJ2-7; a possible D gene is TRBD2 (6 bases). The CDR3 has 14 amino acids. From germline, CDR1 is SQVTM and CDR2 ANQGSEA. V was trimmed by 0 bases and J by 5 bases, leaving 14 bases between them. The CDR3 DNA follows: TGCAGCGTTGAAGATCTGGAGGGCTTGAACGAGCAGTACTTC. As protein: CSVEDLEGLNEQYF.

This chain connects TRBV2 to TRBJ2-6; TRBD1 might be the D (6 bases). CDR1 is SNHLY, CDR2 FYNNEI, per germline. There are 16 residues in the CDR3. V lost 7 bases to trimming and J lost 0 bases, with 13 bases between them. The CDR3 region has the DNA TGTGCCAGCACTTTGGACAGCCTCTCTGGGGCCAACGTCCTGACTTTC. This translates into CASTLDSLSGANVLTF.

This sequence joins TRBV18 and TRBJ2-7; D is possibly TRBD2 (5 bases). CDR1 KGHSH and CDR2 LQKENI come from the germline V gene. V was trimmed by 5 bases and J by 4 bases, leaving 12 bases between them. The CDR3 length is 13 residues. The CDR3 reads CASSEGRSYEQYF. In nucleotides, the CDR3 is TGTGCCAGCTCAGAGGGTCGCTCATACGAGCAGTACTTC.

This clonotype has only a few counts. The genes are TRBV11-2 and TRBJ1-3; no clear D gene. CDR1 SGHAT and CDR2 FQNNGV come from the germline V gene. Trimming removed 1 base at V and 0 bases at J, with 16 bases between. The CDR3 extends over 18 amino acids. This CDR3 is CASSLVTSGSSSGNTIYF. The CDR3, as DNA: TGTGCCAGCAGCTTAGTGACCTCCGGGAGCAGCTCTGGAAACACCATATATTTT.

This clonotype was counted a few times. This chain joins TRBV7-9 and TRBJ2-4; D gene unclear. Between the trimmed V and J ends, which lost 5 bases and 0 bases, there was a span of 8 bases. The CDR3 loop spans 14 amino acids. Looked up from germline, CDR1 is SEHNR and CDR2 is FQNEAQ (reference sequence). CDR3 coding DNA: TGTGCCAGCAGCGCAGCCCTAGCCAAAAACATTCAGTACTTC. Translated, it gives CASSAALAKNIQYF. Based on the CDR3 plus reference TRBV7-9 and TRBJ2-4, the full variable domain is DTGVSQNPRHKITKRGQNVTFRCDPISEHNRLYWYRQTLGQGPEFLTYFQNEAQLEKSRLLSDRFSAERPKGSFSTLEIQRTEQGDSAMYLCASSAALAKNIQYFGAGTRLSVL.

The rearrangement links TRBV12-3 or TRBV12-4 to TRBJ2-5; 14 positions match TRBD2. CDR3 length equals 20 residues. Trimming cost V 3 bases and J 5 bases; bases outside gene matches: 17. The CDR3 bases are TGTGCCAGCAGTTTCTTCCCCAGCTTGACTAGCGGGAGGGAGAGCGAGACCCAGTACTTC. Residues: CASSFFPSLTSGRESETQYF.

About this clonotype itself: One end of the junction varies from germline; a read error may be responsible. The genes are TRBV9 and TRBJ2-1; 8 nucleotides line up with TRBD2. The V gene's germline CDR1 is SGDLS and CDR2 YYNGEE. This CDR3 is built from 15 residues. For the CDR3, the DNA is TGTGCAAGCAGCGATAGCGGGGTCCGGCACAATGAGCAGTTCTTC. Residues: CASSDSGVRHNEQFF.

This clonotype was found many times. The chain joins TRBV6-2 or TRBV6-3 to TRBJ2-1; 7 positions match TRBD2. Germline CDR1 reads MNHEY; CDR2 reads SVGEGT. This CDR3 is 15 amino acids long. The trim removed 7 bases at V and 0 bases at J, leaving 6 bases unmatched. CDR3: CASTPAGSSYNEQFF. The CDR3 region has the DNA TGTGCCAGCACTCCAGCGGGGAGCTCCTACAATGAGCAGTTCTTC.

V and J are TRBV29-1 and TRBJ1-1, with a tentative D call TRBD1 (5 bases). V dropped 0 bases and J dropped 4 bases, with 6 bases sitting between them. In germline, CDR1 is SQVTM, CDR2 ANQGSEA. There are 12 residues in the CDR3. The CDR3 sequence: CSVEEGLTEAFF. DNA for the CDR3: TGCAGCGTTGAAGAGGGGCTCACTGAAGCTTTCTTT.

The rearrangement links TRBV20-1 to TRBJ1-5; D gene uncertain. CDR1 DFQATT and CDR2 SNEGSKA come from the germline V gene (reference sequence). The CDR3 runs 13 residues. V lost 5 bases to trimming and J lost 0 bases, with 8 bases between them. CDR3 sequence: CSASIDSNQPQHF. CDR3 coding DNA: TGCAGTGCTTCGATAGATAGCAATCAGCCCCAGCATTTT.

This clonotype has just a few counts. CDR3 sequence (DNA): TGTGCCAGCAGCTTAGAGGTCGAGACCCAGTACTTC. Residues: CASSLEVETQYF. V and J are TRBV7-9 and TRBJ2-5, with D uncertain. V was cut by 1 base and J by 5 bases, with 5 bases left in between. This CDR3 comprises 12 residues. Germline V CDR1 and CDR2: SEHNR, FQNEAQ (reference sequence).

Worth noting for this clonotype: A much larger clone lies a single base off, so this may be a read error. This sequence joins TRBV7-9 and TRBJ2-7; D gene uncertain. The CDR3 has 12 amino acids. The V gene's germline CDR1 is SEHNR and CDR2 FQNEAQ (reference sequence). Between the trimmed V and J ends, which lost 4 bases and 5 bases, there was a span of 9 bases. CDR3 in DNA: TGTGCCAGCAGCTCTTCAGTCCACGAGCAGTACTTC. This sequence encodes CASSSSVHEQYF.

CDR3 amino acids: CASSQGYVGAGSTDTQYF. The CDR3 DNA is TGCGCCAGCAGCCAGGGGTATGTCGGGGCGGGCAGCACAGATACGCAGTATTTT. The chain has TRBV4-1 and TRBJ2-3; D possibly matches TRBD1 or TRBD2 (5 bases each). The germline V gene encodes CDR1 MGHRA and CDR2 YSYEKL. Deletions cut 3 bases from V and 0 bases from J, with 19 bases between. This CDR3 has 18 amino acids.

The table lists this clonotype with many counts. The chain recombines TRBV6-4 with TRBJ1-1; D not certain. The CDR3 totals 13 residues. The ends were cut back, 4 bases at V and 2 bases at J, with 8 bases in the middle. Germline V lookup: CDR1 MRHNA, CDR2 SNTAGT. The CDR3 spells CASSAGSNTEAFF. The DNA for the CDR3 is TGTGCCAGCAGTGCGGGGTCCAACACTGAAGCTTTCTTT.

This clonotype was observed a handful of times. The rearrangement joins TRBV6-5 to TRBJ2-2; maybe TRBD2 (5 bases). With 0 bases removed from V and 6 bases from J, the gap between germline ends came to 8 bases. Per the germline V gene, CDR1 is MNHEY and CDR2 is SVGAGI. This CDR3 has 14 residues. The CDR3 nucleotides read TGTGCCAGCAGTTACTCTTCTAGCCCCGGGGAGCTGTTTTTT. It codes for CASSYSSSPGELFF.

This sequence joins TRBV7-9 and TRBJ2-5, with D hard to call. Germline V gene data show CDR1 as SEHNR and CDR2 as FQNEAQ (reference sequence). V lost 3 bases and J lost 3, with 11 bases in between. This CDR3 spans 14 amino acids. This CDR3 is CASSFGVIKETQYF. The CDR3, as DNA: TGTGCCAGCAGCTTTGGAGTTATCAAAGAGACCCAGTACTTC.

V and J are TRBV5-1 and TRBJ2-3; D remains ambiguous. The CDR3 is made up of 16 amino acids. CDR1 SGHRS and CDR2 YFSETQ come from the germline V gene. V was trimmed by 2 bases and J by 0 bases, leaving 13 bases between them. The CDR3 DNA reads TGCGCCAGCAGCTTTGGTACTGCAAGTAGCACAGATACGCAGTATTTT. Amino acid sequence: CASSFGTASSTDTQYF.

This CDR3 is CASSMTGAYEQYF. DNA for the CDR3: TGTGCCAGCAGCATGACAGGGGCCTACGAGCAGTACTTC. The rearrangement joins TRBV2 to TRBJ2-7; 8 nucleotides match TRBD1. Germline loops: CDR1 SNHLY, CDR2 FYNNEI. The trim removed 6 bases at V and 2 bases at J, leaving 3 bases unmatched. This CDR3 has 13 residues.